Sequencing of this T cell receptor (beta chain) was carried out in a study of CD8+ T cells in alopecia areata. Study at large: Treatment comprised oral tofacitinib, 5 to 10 mg twice daily, in treated patients. The share of scalp area affected provided the severity score for treated patients.

Stated treatment: oral pan-JAK inhibitor, 5-10 mg twice daily. As concerns this clone: No antigen is known for it.

Findings and limits, study-wide: Tofacitinib did not eliminate many expanded lesional clones from scalp or blood.

Sequencing relied on a cDNA template that was reverse transcribed from extracted RNA. The table came from immunoSEQ multiplex PCR; TCRdb's copy has only in-frame clones and leaves some out. The table shows some 120,000 clones, with around 63% occurring only once. Sequences were derived from CD4+ T cells sorted from blood, sampled at week 4, from a patient treated with tofacitinib. The source is a human donor with alopecia areata.

The CDR3 protein is CASSPESDYEQYF. Written as DNA, the CDR3 is TGCGCCAGCAGCCCGGAAAGTGACTACGAGCAGTACTTC. This chain joins TRBV5-1 and TRBJ2-7; D unclear. Trimming pared 4 bases from V and 3 bases from J, leaving 11 bases between. Germline CDR1 and CDR2: SGHRS and YFSETQ. This CDR3 comprises 13 residues. The whole variable domain, filled in from reference TRBV5-1 and TRBJ2-7, reads KAGVTQTPRYLIKTRGQQVTLSCSPISGHRSVSWYQQTPGQGLQFLFEYFSETQRNKGNFPGRFSGRQFSNSRSEMNVSTLELGDSALYLCASSPESDYEQYFGPGTRLTVT.